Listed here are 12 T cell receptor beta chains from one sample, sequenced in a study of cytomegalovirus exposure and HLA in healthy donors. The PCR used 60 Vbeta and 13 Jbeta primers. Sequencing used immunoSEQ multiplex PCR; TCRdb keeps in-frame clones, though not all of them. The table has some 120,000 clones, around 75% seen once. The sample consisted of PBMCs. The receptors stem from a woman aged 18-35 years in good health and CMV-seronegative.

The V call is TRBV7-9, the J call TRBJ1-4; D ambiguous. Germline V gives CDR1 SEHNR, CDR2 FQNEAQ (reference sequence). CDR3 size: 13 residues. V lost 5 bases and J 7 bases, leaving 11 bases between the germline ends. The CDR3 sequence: CASSPGGIEKLFF. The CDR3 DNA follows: TGTGCCAGCAGCCCCGGCGGGATTGAAAAACTGTTTTTT.

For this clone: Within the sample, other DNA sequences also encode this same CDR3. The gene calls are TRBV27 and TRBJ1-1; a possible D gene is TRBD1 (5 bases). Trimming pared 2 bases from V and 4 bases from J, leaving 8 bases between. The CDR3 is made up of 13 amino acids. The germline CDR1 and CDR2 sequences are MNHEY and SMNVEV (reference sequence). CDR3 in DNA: TGTGCCAGCAGTTTAATCGGGGGCACTGAAGCTTTCTTT. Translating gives CASSLIGGTEAFF.

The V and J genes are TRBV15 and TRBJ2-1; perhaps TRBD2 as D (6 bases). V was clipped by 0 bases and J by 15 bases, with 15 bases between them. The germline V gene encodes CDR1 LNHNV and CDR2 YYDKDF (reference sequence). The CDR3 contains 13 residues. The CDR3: CATSRDLGGSRFF. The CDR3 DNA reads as TGTGCCACCAGCAGAGATCTTGGAGGGAGTCGGTTCTTC.

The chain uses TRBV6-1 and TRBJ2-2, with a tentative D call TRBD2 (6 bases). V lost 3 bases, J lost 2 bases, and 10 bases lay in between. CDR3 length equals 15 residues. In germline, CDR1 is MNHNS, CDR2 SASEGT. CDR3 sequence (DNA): TGTGCCAGCAGTGACGGGACTGTCAACACCGGGGAGCTGTTTTTT. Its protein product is CASSDGTVNTGELFF.

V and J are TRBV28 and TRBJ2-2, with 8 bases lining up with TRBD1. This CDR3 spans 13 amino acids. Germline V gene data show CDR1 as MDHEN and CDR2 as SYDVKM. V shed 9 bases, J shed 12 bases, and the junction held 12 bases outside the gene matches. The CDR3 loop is CASRTQGASKLFF. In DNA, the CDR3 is TGTGCCAGTCGGACCCAGGGGGCATCGAAGCTGTTTTTT.

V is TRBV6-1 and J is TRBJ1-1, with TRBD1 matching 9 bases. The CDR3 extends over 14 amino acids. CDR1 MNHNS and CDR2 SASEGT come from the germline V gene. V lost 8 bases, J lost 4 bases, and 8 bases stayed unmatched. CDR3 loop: CASSQTGGSTEAFF. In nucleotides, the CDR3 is TGTGCCAGCTCACAGACAGGGGGAAGCACTGAAGCTTTCTTT.

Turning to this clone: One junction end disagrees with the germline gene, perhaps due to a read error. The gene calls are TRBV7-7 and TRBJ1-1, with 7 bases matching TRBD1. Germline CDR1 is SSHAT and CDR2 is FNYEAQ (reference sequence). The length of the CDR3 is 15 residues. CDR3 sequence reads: CASSPWTGGSTEAFF. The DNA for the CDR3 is TGTGCTAGCAGCCCCTGGACAGGCGGAAGCACTGAAGCTTTCTTT.

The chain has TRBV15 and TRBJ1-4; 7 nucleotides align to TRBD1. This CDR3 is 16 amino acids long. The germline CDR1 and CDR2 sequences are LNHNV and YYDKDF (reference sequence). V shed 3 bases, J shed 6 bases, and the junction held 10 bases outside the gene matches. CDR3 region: CATSSDRTGEDEKLFF. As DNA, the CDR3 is TGTGCCACCAGCAGCGACCGGACAGGTGAAGATGAAAAACTGTTTTTT.

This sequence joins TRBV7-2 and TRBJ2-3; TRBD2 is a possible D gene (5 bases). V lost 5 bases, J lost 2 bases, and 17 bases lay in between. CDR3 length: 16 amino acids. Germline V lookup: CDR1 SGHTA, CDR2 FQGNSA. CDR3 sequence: CASSPSWPGITDTQYF. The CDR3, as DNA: TGTGCCAGCAGCCCCTCGTGGCCGGGGATCACAGATACGCAGTATTTT.

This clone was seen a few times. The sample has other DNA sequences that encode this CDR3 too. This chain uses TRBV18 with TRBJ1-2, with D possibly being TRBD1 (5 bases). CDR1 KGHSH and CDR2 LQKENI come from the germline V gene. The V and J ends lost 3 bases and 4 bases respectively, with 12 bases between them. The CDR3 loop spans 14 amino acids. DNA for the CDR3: TGTGCCAGCTCACCCGTGAGGGACTCCTATGGCTACACCTTC. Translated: CASSPVRDSYGYTF.

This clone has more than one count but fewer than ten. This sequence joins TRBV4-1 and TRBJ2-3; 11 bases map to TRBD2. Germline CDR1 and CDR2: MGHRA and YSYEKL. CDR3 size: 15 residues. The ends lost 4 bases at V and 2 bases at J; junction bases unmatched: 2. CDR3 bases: TGCGCCAGCAGCCTTAGCGGGGGGGCCACAGATACGCAGTATTTT. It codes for CASSLSGGATDTQYF.

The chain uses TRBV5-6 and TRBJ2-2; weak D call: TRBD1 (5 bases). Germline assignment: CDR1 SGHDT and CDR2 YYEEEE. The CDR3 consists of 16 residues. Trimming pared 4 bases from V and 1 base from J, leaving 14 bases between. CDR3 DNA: TGTGCCAGCAGCGATCTCTCCCAGGGGAACACCGGGGAGCTGTTTTTT. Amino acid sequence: CASSDLSQGNTGELFF.